The 5 T cell receptor beta chains below were found in one sample sequenced in a study of T cell responses to AZD1222 COVID-19 vaccine. Assay used: immunoSEQ multiplex PCR; TCRdb lists only in-frame clones, some missing. The sample consists of 150,000 to 160,000 clones, 80% to 90% of them appearing once. Sequences were derived from peripheral blood, sampled 28 days after the second AZD1222 dose. Every receptor here comes from an adult who received the AZD1222 COVID-19 vaccine.

This clone was observed at least ten times. The chain recombines TRBV25-1 with TRBJ2-1; D is uncertain. The CDR3 has 13 amino acids. V lost 2 bases to trimming and J lost 4 bases, with 6 bases between them. Per germline, CDR1 MGHDK and CDR2 SYGVNS. The CDR3 reads CASSERRYNEQFF. The CDR3 nucleotides are TGTGCCAGCAGTGAACGCAGATACAATGAGCAGTTCTTC.

The chain joins TRBV12-3 or TRBV12-4 to TRBJ2-1, with D perhaps being TRBD1 or TRBD2 (5 bases each). Trimming took off 10 bases at V and 5 bases at J, with 12 bases between the two ends. CDR3 length: 12 amino acids. CDR3 region: CAIWDRDNEQFF. DNA for the CDR3: TGTGCCATATGGGACCGAGACAATGAGCAGTTCTTC.

This clone was seen a handful of times. The chain carries TRBV5-8 and TRBJ2-1; D is unclear. The CDR3 is 13 residues long. Germline loops: CDR1 SGHTS, CDR2 YDEGEE. Trimming took 4 bases from V and 9 from J, leaving 14 bases between them. The CDR3 here is CASSPHSNREQFF. The DNA of the CDR3 is TGTGCCAGCAGCCCTCACTCTAACCGTGAGCAGTTCTTC. Filled out from reference TRBV5-8 and TRBJ2-1, the complete variable domain reads EAGVTQSPTHLIKTRGQQATLRCSPISGHTSVYWYQQALGLGLQFLLWYDEGEERNRGNFPPRFSGRQFPNYSSELNVNALELEDSALYLCASSPHSNREQFFGPGTRLTVL.

This CDR3 reads CASSEGTGSYNEQFF. CDR3 bases: TGTGCCAGCAGTGAGGGCACAGGGTCCTACAATGAGCAGTTCTTC. The chain employs TRBV2 and TRBJ2-1, with TRBD1 as a possible D gene (6 bases). V lost 3 bases and J 1 base, leaving 10 bases between the germline ends. The CDR3 has 15 amino acids. Per germline, CDR1 SNHLY and CDR2 FYNNEI.

The rearrangement uses TRBV3-1 (or the pseudogene TRBV3-2) and TRBJ2-1, with no clear D. The CDR3 runs to 12 residues. Deletions cut 4 bases from V and 10 bases from J, with 11 bases between. The germline V gene encodes CDR1 LGHDT and CDR2 YNNKEL (reference sequence). Here the CDR3 reads CASSLQGREQFF. The CDR3 DNA reads TGTGCCAGCAGCCTCCAAGGTCGGGAGCAGTTCTTC.